What follows is one T cell receptor (beta chain) and its context. Ten or more counts support this clonotype. The antigen it binds to is not known. The record has no base qualities; no much larger clone is one base away. The CDR3 starts with the cysteine, ends with the phenylalanine, and has 18 residues. Just the 54-base CDR3 DNA is kept, in frame starting at base 1. Trimmed from V: 2 bases; trimmed from J: 4 bases; junction bases lacking a gene match: 16. According to the germline V gene, CDR1 reads MNHEY and CDR2 reads SVGAGI. The data are from a study of T-cell memory formation after mild COVID-19 (dated by TCRdb to the early 2020s). Turning to the overall study: TCR sequence clusters from the two donors were found to be largely donor specific. T-cell clones expanding and contracting after mild COVID-19 in a couple of donors were tracked by longitudinal TCRalpha and TCRbeta repertoire sequencing. The cohort comprised two young, previously healthy adult volunteers, one female and one male.

Ficoll-Paque density gradient centrifugation was the method used to isolate PBMCs. Data came from an Illumina NovaSeq 6000. TCRalpha and TCRbeta cDNA libraries were built by 5'RACE with constant-segment primers, adding sample barcodes and unique molecular identifiers. RNA was extracted from every sample with Trizol reagent. Amplification of the libraries took two PCR steps, and the second step added a second sample barcode plus Illumina TruSeq adapters. The libraries were sequenced on an Illumina NovaSeq using 2 x 150 bp paired-end reads. The paper's data handling went like this. The reads were demultiplexed and collapsed into UMI-guided consensus sequences using migec v1.2.7. Using mixcr v2.1.11, the UMI consensuses were aligned to TRA and TRB V and J templates and assembled into clonotypes. Clonotypes were classified as expanded or contracted when called significant by both edgeR and NoisET, with noise models trained on biological replicates. For edgeR calls, the cutoffs were a false discovery rate-adjusted p below 0.01 and a log2 fold-change threshold of 1. As an exploratory analysis of dynamics, max-normalized trajectories of the 1000 most abundant clonotypes were examined by PCA with hierarchical clustering. Separately sequenced CD4+ and CD8+ repertoires were used to assign the CD4 or CD8 phenotype of responding clones. In TCRdb, the public reads were trimmed at Q25 with fastp and aligned with MiXCR, with productive beta chains retained. Identical CDR3 protein sequences are pooled into one entry, listed with their most common genes and DNA. The V and J calls shown here were made by TCRdb, not taken from the authors' results. The sample includes about 340,000 distinct CDR3 sequences, with 15% to 20% observed a single time. The top ten hold about a fifth of the sample.

The paper's findings and limits, for the study overall: Some responding clones were detected in pre-infection memory, which suggested that pre-existing cross-reactive memory T cells had joined the SARS-CoV-2 response. Contracting CD4+ clones turned up mainly in the CM and EM memory subsets, whereas EMRA was where CD8+ clones were enriched. SARS-CoV-2 specificity was not confirmed for the second-wave clones peaking on day 37. Clones contracting from day 15 to 85 had balanced CD4/CD8 phenotypes, while a second wave expanding from day 15 to 37 was biased towards CD4+. Only a couple of mild cases were covered by the study, and larger cohorts that include severe cases with pre-infection samples were considered necessary.

The rearrangement combines TRBV6-5 with TRBJ1-2; 7 bases in the junction line up with TRBD1. Sequenced sample: PBMCs or a T cell subset sorted from them (not recorded which). The origin of this receptor is a man between 18 and 29 years old who had mild COVID-19 (a few samples of this study predate the infection). The sample titles of this study are shuffled in the database, so cell type and time point are left out; the donor was told from shared clones. The DNA sequence reads TGTGCCAGCAGTTACCACCCCCCGGGACAGCCCCGTGGCTATGGCTACACCTTC. It is translated as CASSYHPPGQPRGYGYTF.